This passage covers 10 T cell receptor beta chains from one sample sequenced in a study of blood T cells in healthy people across ages. Then a second PCR, running roughly 7 to 11 cycles, was carried out with a sample-barcoded 5' primer and a J-beta primer mix. One entry per CDR3 protein, called by TCRdb with MiXCR from the 5' RACE reads. The table has roughly 800,000 distinct CDR3 sequences, around a quarter seen once; the top ten hold 3.7%. These data were likewise used in another study, on T cells of mothers and their children.

Sequenced sample: blood. Source of these receptors: a boy aged 10-17 years in good health.

This clonotype has only a few counts. The V call is TRBV29-1, the J call TRBJ1-1; D ambiguous. Germline V gene lookup returns CDR1 SQVTM and CDR2 ANQGSEA. This CDR3 is 12 amino acids long. V lost 1 base and J lost 8, with 11 bases in between. In nucleotides, the CDR3 is TGCAGCGTTGAAGGAGACCGTTTAGAAGCTTTCTTT. Translated, it gives CSVEGDRLEAFF.

The genes are TRBV7-8 and TRBJ1-1, with 9 bases lining up with TRBD1. CDR1 and CDR2 from the germline V gene are SGHVS and FQNEAQ. The CDR3 sequence is 15 residues long. J lost 4 bases, V lost 4 bases, and 7 bases had no gene match. DNA for the CDR3: TGTGCCAGCAGCTCCGGGACAGGGTCTAGCACTGAAGCTTTCTTT. Its protein product is CASSSGTGSSTEAFF.

The chain uses TRBV6-6 and TRBJ2-7; 9 nucleotides agree with TRBD1. The trim removed 5 bases at V and 10 bases at J, leaving 9 bases unmatched. CDR1 is MNHNY and CDR2 is SVGAGI in the germline V gene (reference sequence). The CDR3 covers 13 residues. CDR3 amino acids: CASSPGTGLEQYF. Here the CDR3 DNA reads TGTGCCAGCAGTCCCGGGACAGGGTTAGAACAGTACTTC.

The gene calls are TRBV28 and TRBJ2-3; maybe TRBD1 (6 bases). CDR1 and CDR2 (germline): MDHEN, SYDVKM. The CDR3 totals 14 residues. V was shortened by 3 bases and J by 2 bases, with 9 bases between the two germline ends. As DNA, the CDR3 is TGTGCCAGCAGTTTCAGGGGCCTCACAGATACGCAGTATTTT. It yields the protein CASSFRGLTDTQYF.

This chain joins TRBV7-9 and TRBJ1-2; TRBD1 is a possible D gene (5 bases). The V and J ends lost 0 bases and 5 bases respectively, with 13 bases between them. This CDR3 region has 15 residues. Germline V gene lookup returns CDR1 SEHNR and CDR2 FQNEAQ (reference sequence). The CDR3 DNA is TGTGCCAGCAGCTTAGCTGGGACTTGGAGTTATGGCTACACCTTC. Its translation is CASSLAGTWSYGYTF.

This clonotype was observed a handful of times. This chain uses TRBV20-1 with TRBJ1-6; maybe TRBD1 (5 bases). V was pared by 0 bases and J by 4 bases, with 10 bases between. In germline, CDR1 is DFQATT, CDR2 SNEGSKA (reference sequence). The CDR3 extends over 15 amino acids. CDR3: CSARDLRGYNSPLHF. As DNA, the CDR3 is TGCAGTGCTAGAGATCTCCGGGGGTATAATTCACCCCTCCACTTT.

This sequence joins TRBV5-1 and TRBJ2-1, with D possibly being TRBD1 or TRBD2 (6 bases each). Looked up from germline, CDR1 is SGHRS and CDR2 is YFSETQ. This CDR3 is built from 15 residues. The V end was cut by 4 bases, the J end by 7 bases, with 18 bases between. CDR3 residues: CASSLGGGNKNEQFF. As DNA, the CDR3 is TGCGCCAGCAGCCTCGGAGGGGGGAACAAGAATGAGCAGTTCTTC.

This clonotype was counted only a few times. The rearrangement links TRBV5-6 to TRBJ2-3, with D perhaps matching TRBD1 (5 bases). This CDR3 has 15 amino acids. Germline CDR1 reads SGHDT; CDR2 reads YYEEEE. V was shortened by 1 base and J by 1 base, with 10 bases between the two germline ends. CDR3 in amino acids: CASSLRQTGTDTQYF. The CDR3 DNA reads TGTGCCAGCAGCTTGCGACAGACTGGCACAGATACGCAGTATTTT.

This clonotype has just a few counts. This sequence joins TRBV29-1 and TRBJ2-2; no clear D. This CDR3 has 13 amino acids. Trimming took off 7 bases at V and 2 bases at J, with 11 bases between the two ends. The germline CDR1 and CDR2 sequences are SQVTM and ANQGSEA. The CDR3 sequence is CSAPEPNTGELFF. The CDR3 coding sequence is TGCAGCGCCCCTGAGCCAAACACCGGGGAGCTGTTTTTT.

This clonotype was seen a handful of times. V is TRBV7-9 and J is TRBJ1-1; 8 bases align to TRBD1. Germline V lookup: CDR1 SEHNR, CDR2 FQNEAQ (reference sequence). There are 13 residues in the CDR3. Germline trimming cut 7 bases from V and 5 bases from J; bases unmatched to any gene: 6. The CDR3 is CASNPTGDTEAFF. CDR3 bases: TGTGCCAGCAACCCGACAGGGGATACTGAAGCTTTCTTT.